The TCR beta chain described here comes from a study of shared clonotypes between healthy human individuals. CDR1 is MNHEY, CDR2 SMNVEV, per germline (reference sequence). The CDR3 length is 18 residues. The ends were cut back, 5 bases at V and 2 bases at J, with 24 bases in the middle. On this clone itself: Its antigen is unidentified.

Generated by immunoSEQ multiplex PCR, the TCRdb table keeps only in-frame clones and is missing some. The repertoire holds approximately 530,000 clones, with more than 95% as singletons. General study findings and limits: The authors expected sequencing depth to affect clonotype sharing among donors.

This TCR derives from a woman in her 30s in good health. Material for sequencing was naive CD4+ T cells sorted from blood. Noted subset: CD45RA+ positively selected. The V and J genes are TRBV27 and TRBJ1-1; D might be TRBD1 (6 bases). The CDR3, as DNA: TGTGCCAGCAGTCCACCCCGGTCCCCGGACAGAACCAACACTGAAGCTTTCTTT. This codes for CASSPPRSPDRTNTEAFF.